This entry is about one T cell receptor (beta chain). V gave up 5 bases and J gave up 5 bases; unmatched junction bases: 9. Germline V gene lookup returns CDR1 SEHNR and CDR2 FQNEAQ (reference sequence). The CDR3 spans 15 residues. This specimen comes from a study of blood T cell repertoires in COVID-19. About the research overall: Specimens from acute and convalescent COVID-19 originated in the United States, Italy and Spain. In each case, the material was cDNA or gDNA derived from T cells, B-cell-depleted T cells, or PBMCs.

In the original workflow: Estimation of nucleated cell counts was performed using reference gene primer amplification. The table came from immunoSEQ multiplex PCR; TCRdb's copy has only in-frame clones and leaves some out. That table supplies the V and J calls and clone size; D and trimming were determined from the DNA. The sample lists about 150,000 clones, 80% to 90% occurring once. V and J are TRBV7-9 and TRBJ2-5; 9 bases are a match to TRBD1. Sequenced sample: peripheral blood. This TCR was recovered from a man younger than 35 with COVID-19, enrolled during active disease. CDR3 residues: CASSPRWGTGETQYF. In DNA form, the CDR3 reads TGTGCCAGCAGCCCCAGATGGGGGACAGGGGAGACCCAGTACTTC.